This T cell receptor beta chain was retrieved from a study of blood T cells in healthy people across ages. Combining a sample-barcoded 5' primer with a J-beta primer mix, a second PCR ran for roughly 6 to 12 cycles. MiXCR, applied by TCRdb to the 5' RACE reads, yields one record per CDR3 protein. The table has more than 1,000,000 distinct CDR3 sequences, 20% to 25% seen once. Overall study findings and caveats: PBMCs that were unsorted prevented a conclusive naive versus antigen-experienced comparison. It was not known whether donors were CMV positive (a possible confounder of expanded clonotype changes).

The sample holds a few counts of this clonotype. No antigen is known for it. The CDR3 is made up of 13 amino acids. V was shortened by 2 bases and J by 7 bases, with 11 bases between the two germline ends. The same sample was also used in a study of T cells of mothers and their children. From that study: Using around 1.4 ug per 15 ul, all extracted RNA underwent cDNA synthesis.

The rearrangement uses TRBV12-3 or TRBV12-4 and TRBJ2-5; D ambiguous. The TCR was taken from a girl aged 2-15 years in good health. Sequences were obtained from blood. CDR3 sequence reads: CASSLTIGGTQYF. The CDR3 nucleotides are TGTGCCAGCAGTTTAACCATTGGTGGGACCCAGTACTTC.